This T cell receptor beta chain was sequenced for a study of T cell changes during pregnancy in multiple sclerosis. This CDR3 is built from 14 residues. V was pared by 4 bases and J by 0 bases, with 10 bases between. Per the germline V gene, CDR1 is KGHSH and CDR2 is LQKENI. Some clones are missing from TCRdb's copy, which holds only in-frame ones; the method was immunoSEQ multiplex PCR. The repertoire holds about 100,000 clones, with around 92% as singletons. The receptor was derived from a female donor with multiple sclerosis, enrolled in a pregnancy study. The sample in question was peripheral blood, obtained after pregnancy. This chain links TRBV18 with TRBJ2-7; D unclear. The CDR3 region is CASSQTANSYEQYF. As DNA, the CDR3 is TGTGCCAGCTCACAAACAGCCAACTCCTACGAGCAGTACTTC.